This T cell receptor (beta chain) came from a study of T cells after yellow fever vaccination. Study-wide background: Fractions low in cell number were prepared with SMART-Seq v4 Ultra Low Input. Study results and caveats: Detected again after the booster were most primary-vaccination clones, at 96% CD4 and around 91% CD8.

V lost 1 base, J lost 0 bases, and 6 bases lay in between. The CDR3 contains 14 residues. Germline V gene lookup returns CDR1 SEHNR and CDR2 FQNEAQ (reference sequence). TCRdb reprocessed the 5' RACE reads via MiXCR and lists one record per CDR3 protein. Among around 260,000 distinct CDR3 sequences listed, around 4.9% were seen once. Details on this clonotype: Its matching antigen is unknown.

This specimen consisted of CD4+ T cells sorted from PBMCs, obtained on the day of the yellow fever booster vaccination. The rearrangement links TRBV7-9 to TRBJ1-2; D remains ambiguous. The clonotype was recovered from a man younger than 35 who received the YFV17D yellow fever vaccine. Written as DNA, the CDR3 is TGTGCCAGCAGCTTAGAATCAGCTAACTATGGCTACACCTTC. It codes for CASSLESANYGYTF.